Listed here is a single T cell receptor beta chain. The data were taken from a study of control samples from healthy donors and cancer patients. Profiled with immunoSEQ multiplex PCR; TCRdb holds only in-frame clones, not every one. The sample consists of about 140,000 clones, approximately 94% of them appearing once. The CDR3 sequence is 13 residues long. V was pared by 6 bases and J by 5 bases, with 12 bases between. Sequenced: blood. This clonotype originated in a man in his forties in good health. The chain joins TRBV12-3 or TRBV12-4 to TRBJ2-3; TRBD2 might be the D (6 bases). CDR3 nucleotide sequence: TGTGCCAGCAGCCTGGAGGGAAGAGATACGCAGTATTTT. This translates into CASSLEGRDTQYF.